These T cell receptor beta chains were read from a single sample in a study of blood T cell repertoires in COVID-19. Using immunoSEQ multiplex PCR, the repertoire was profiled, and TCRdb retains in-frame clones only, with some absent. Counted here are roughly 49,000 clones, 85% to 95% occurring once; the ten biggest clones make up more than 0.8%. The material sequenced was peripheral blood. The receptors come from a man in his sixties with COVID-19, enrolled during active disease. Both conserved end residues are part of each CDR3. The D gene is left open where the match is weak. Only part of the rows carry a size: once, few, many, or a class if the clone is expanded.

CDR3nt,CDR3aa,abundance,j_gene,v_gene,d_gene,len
TGTGCCAGCAGACTAGAACTAGCGGGAGGGTCTCTAACAGATACGCAGTATTTT,CASRLELAGGSLTDTQYF,.,TRBJ2-3,TRBV2,TRBD2,18
TGTGCCACCAGTGATGGCTATGGAGGGGGCGGCTACACCTTC,CATSDGYGGGGYTF,once,TRBJ1-2,TRBV24-1,TRBD1,14
TGTGCCTGGAGTGTACTACTCTCGGGTACAGGCAACTTC,CAWSVLLSGTGNF,.,TRBJ2-7,TRBV30,.,13
TGTGCCAGCAGCCCGGGACAGGGTACAGCTAACTATGGCTACACCTTC,CASSPGQGTANYGYTF,.,TRBJ1-2,TRBV7-9,TRBD1,16
TGTGCCAGCAGCCAAGATCGAGGCGGTCTACGGAGCTCCTACAATGAGCAGTTCTTC,CASSQDRGGLRSSYNEQFF,.,TRBJ2-1,TRBV14,.,19
TGTGCCAGCAGTTTGCGGCTAGCGGGTGCCTACAATGAGCAGTTCTTC,CASSLRLAGAYNEQFF,.,TRBJ2-1,TRBV6-5,TRBD2,16
TGTGCCAGCAGCGTAGTAGGACAGGGTAATTCACCCCTCCACTTT,CASSVVGQGNSPLHF,.,TRBJ1-6,TRBV9,TRBD1,15
TGTGCCAGTAGAAAGATTGGTAGGGGCGGGATTGACACCGGGGAGCTGTTTTTT,CASRKIGRGGIDTGELFF,.,TRBJ2-2,TRBV19,.,18
TGTGCCAGCAGCGAGACAGGGAACTATGGCTACACCTTC,CASSETGNYGYTF,.,TRBJ1-2,TRBV6-5,TRBD1,13
TGTGCCAGCTCCCCGGACAGGGACCAGCCCCAGCATTTT,CASSPDRDQPQHF,.,TRBJ1-5,TRBV18,TRBD1,13
TGTGCCAGCAGCCCCACCCATGCGGCGTCCCAGCATTTT,CASSPTHAASQHF,.,TRBJ1-5,TRBV7-9,.,13
TGTGCCAGCAGCTTAACGGGGAACACTGAAGCTTTCTTT,CASSLTGNTEAFF,.,TRBJ1-1,TRBV7-9,.,13
TGTGCCAGCAGGGAGAACGGGGTACAGCCCCAGCATTTT,CASRENGVQPQHF,.,TRBJ1-5,TRBV27,.,13
TGTGCCAGTAGTTCGACTAGCGGGAGGCCAAACAATGAGCAGTTCTTC,CASSSTSGRPNNEQFF,.,TRBJ2-1,TRBV19,TRBD2,16
TGTGCCAGCAGCGCGACAGGGGGAATGAACACTGAAGCTTTCTTT,CASSATGGMNTEAFF,.,TRBJ1-1,TRBV9,TRBD1,15
TGTGCCAGCAGCCCCACTAGCGCTGGAAACACCATATATTTT,CASSPTSAGNTIYF,.,TRBJ1-3,TRBV6-5,.,14
TGTGCCAGCAGTGGGCAGGGGAATTCACCCCTCCACTTT,CASSGQGNSPLHF,.,TRBJ1-6,TRBV2,.,13
TGTGCCTGGAAAGAAGGGGGAACCTATAATTCACCCCTCCACTTT,CAWKEGGTYNSPLHF,.,TRBJ1-6,TRBV30,.,15
TGTGCCAGCAGCTTATCCCGGACAGTGAGCTCTGGAAACACCATATATTTT,CASSLSRTVSSGNTIYF,.,TRBJ1-3,TRBV7-6,.,17
TGTGCCAGCAGCTTGGGACTAGCGGGGGGCCGACGGGGGGAGCTGTTTTTT,CASSLGLAGGRRGELFF,few,TRBJ2-2,TRBV5-4,TRBD2,17
TGTGCCAGCAGTTACAAGGGACAGGGCGAAGTGAAGAGCTATGGCTACACCTTC,CASSYKGQGEVKSYGYTF,.,TRBJ1-2,TRBV6-2/TRBV6-3,TRBD1,18
TGTGCCAGCAGCTCATACGGCGGAGGCATTGGGTATGGCTACACCTTC,CASSSYGGGIGYGYTF,.,TRBJ1-2,TRBV7-9,.,16